This T cell receptor (beta chain) was found in a study of control samples from healthy donors and cancer patients. The germline V gene has CDR1 WSHSY and CDR2 SAAADI. The CDR3 loop spans 15 amino acids. The ends were cut back, 4 bases at V and 6 bases at J, with 18 bases in the middle. Assay: immunoSEQ multiplex PCR; the TCRdb copy retains only in-frame clones and omits some. The profile shows 150,000 to 180,000 clones, about 94% of them singletons. The source is a man in his forties in good health. The chain joins TRBV10-2 to TRBJ1-2, with a weak D call TRBD1 (6 bases). Sequencing was performed on blood. The CDR3 protein is CASSGGQGNPHGYTF. DNA for the CDR3: TGCGCCAGCAGTGGTGGGCAGGGGAATCCCCATGGCTACACCTTC.